Included here is one TCR beta chain sequence, with context. The antigen remains undetermined. An approximately 130-subject validation cohort, separate from the 666-subject first cohort, supplied the donors. Germline loops: CDR1 SGDLS, CDR2 YYNGEE. V was pared by 5 bases and J by 7 bases, with 6 bases of the junction left unmatched. This CDR3 has 14 residues. Sequenced by immunoSEQ multiplex PCR; TCRdb stores in-frame clones only, minus some. The data show 190,000 or so clones, more than 65% seen once. The data originate from a study of cytomegalovirus exposure and HLA in healthy donors. Study details: The approximately 680 first-cohort repertoires and the 130 or so validation repertoires shared the same platform, a later analysis reported.

Whole-study findings and limits: According to a subsequent analysis, TCR clusters from the first cohort were inclined to appear together in the roughly 110 validation repertoires. Most TCR sequences were seen very rarely across donors, but some public TCRs occurred in many.

The sample consisted of PBMCs. The chain is built from TRBV9 and TRBJ2-2; 9 nucleotides line up with TRBD1. This sequence originates from a woman between 25 and 40 years old in good health and CMV-seropositive. CDR3 region: CASREQGAIGELFF. CDR3 in DNA: TGTGCCAGCAGGGAACAGGGGGCGATCGGGGAGCTGTTTTTT. The full variable domain, with the rest looked up from reference TRBV9 and TRBJ2-2, is DSGVTQTPKHLITATGQRVTLRCSPRSGDLSVYWYQQSLDQGLQFLIQYYNGEERAKGNILERFSAQQFPDLHSELNLSSLELGDSALYFCASREQGAIGELFFGEGSRLTVL.